These 31 T cell receptor beta chains came from one sample sequenced in a study of immune heterogeneity within non-small cell lung tumors. Template was bulk tumor genomic DNA, approximately 560 ng per sample. Collection of several biopsies per primary tumor, spaced far apart, took place during surgery. Patients went through curative surgery, and their non-small cell lung cancer was untreated and newly diagnosed. It was with 32 V and 13 J primers that multiplex PCR amplified TCR beta CDR3. Each CDR3 protein gets one entry after TCRdb re-called the multiplex PCR reads with MiXCR. The data hold around 3,000 distinct CDR3 sequences, with less than 45% observed a single time. Specimen: lung tumor tissue. The receptor set was obtained from a man in his 60s with non-small cell lung cancer.

This clonotype was seen a handful of times. This chain links TRBV27 with TRBJ1-6; unclear D gene. Germline V gene data show CDR1 as MNHEY and CDR2 as SMNVEV (reference sequence). The V end lost 7 bases, the J end lost 7 bases, and 14 bases lay between the germline ends. The CDR3 contains 14 residues. Written as DNA, the CDR3 is TGTGCCAGCAATTCCCTCCTTACAAATTCACCCCTCCACTTT. It yields the protein CASNSLLTNSPLHF.

This clonotype was seen repeatedly, ten times or more. V is TRBV7-6 and J is TRBJ2-5, with a weak D call TRBD2 (7 bases). This CDR3 is built from 13 residues. The ends were cut back, 3 bases at V and 5 bases at J, with 10 bases in the middle. Germline V gene data show CDR1 as SGHVS and CDR2 as FNYEAQ. The CDR3 sequence: CASSLGGGETQYF. The CDR3 coding sequence is TGTGCCAGCAGCTTGGGAGGGGGGGAGACCCAGTACTTC. Combining the CDR3 with reference TRBV7-6 and TRBJ2-5 gives the whole variable domain GAGVSQSPRYKVTKRGQDVALRCDPISGHVSLYWYRQALGQGPEFLTYFNYEAQQDKSGLPNDRFSAERPEGSISTLTIQRTEQRDSAMYRCASSLGGGETQYFGPGTRLLVL.

This clonotype counts as medium-sized. CDR3 DNA sequence: TGCAGTGCTAGAGATACCAGAGGACTGTTTTTT. It translates to CSARDTRGLFF. The chain carries TRBV20-1 and TRBJ1-4; D is unresolved. V was clipped by 0 bases and J by 13 bases, with 9 bases between them. The CDR3 length is 11 residues. Germline CDR1 reads DFQATT; CDR2 reads SNEGSKA (reference sequence).

Only one count was recorded for this clonotype. The V and J genes are TRBV6-1 and TRBJ1-2; possibly TRBD1 for D (5 bases). The CDR3 loop spans 15 amino acids. Per the germline V gene, CDR1 is MNHNS and CDR2 is SASEGT. Trimming removed 6 bases from V and 3 bases from J, with 17 bases in between. The chain's CDR3 is CASRPQVLLDYGYTF. As DNA, the CDR3 is TGTGCCAGCAGGCCACAGGTTCTTCTTGACTATGGCTACACCTTC.

J is TRBJ2-7 and V is TRBV9, with 15 bases identical to TRBD2. The V segment lost 3 bases and the J segment 7 bases; nucleotides outside the gene matches: 11. Per the germline V gene, CDR1 is SGDLS and CDR2 is YYNGEE. The length of the CDR3 is 17 residues. The CDR3 protein is CASSAGLAGGLPQEQYF. The CDR3, as DNA: TGTGCCAGCAGCGCGGGACTAGCGGGGGGACTGCCTCAGGAGCAGTACTTC.

This clonotype showed up just a few times. This could be a read error, since a much larger clone is one nucleotide away. The DNA of the CDR3 is TGTGACACCAGTGATTGGGGGGGACAGGGATCAGATACGCAGTATTTT. This translates into CDTSDWGGQGSDTQYF. V is TRBV24-1 and J is TRBJ2-3, with 9 bases identical to TRBD1. Germline CDR1 is KGHDR and CDR2 is SFDVKD. The CDR3 runs 16 residues.

The chain couples TRBV25-1 to TRBJ2-2; 10 bases map to TRBD2. CDR3 size: 14 residues. In germline, CDR1 is MGHDK, CDR2 SYGVNS. The V gene end was trimmed by 10 bases and the J gene end by 6 bases; junction bases not matched to a gene: 8. Here the CDR3 reads CATRSGGAPGELFF. The CDR3 nucleotides are TGTGCCACCCGGAGCGGGGGGGCCCCCGGGGAGCTGTTTTTT.

Details on this clonotype: A read error may be the cause here, since a much bigger clone is one base away. V is TRBV15 and J is TRBJ2-1; 8 bases fit TRBD2. This CDR3 is built from 17 residues. Germline CDR1 LNHNV, CDR2 YYDKDF (reference sequence). CDR3 protein: CATNRDVSGSIYNEQFF. The CDR3 DNA reads TGTGCCACCAACAGAGACGTCAGCGGGAGTATCTACAATGAGCAGTTCTTC.

The chain combines TRBV5-1 with TRBJ2-7; no definite D call. Germline V gives CDR1 SGHRS, CDR2 YFSETQ. The CDR3 runs to 15 residues. The V end was cut by 2 bases, the J end by 3 bases, with 15 bases between. The CDR3 loop reads CASSLLGRQSYEQYF. CDR3 DNA: TGCGCCAGCAGCTTATTGGGCCGCCAAAGCTACGAGCAGTACTTC.

Sample share makes this clonotype large. The V call is TRBV6-1, the J call TRBJ1-3; possibly TRBD1 for D (5 bases). The CDR3 has 16 residues. Germline CDR1 reads MNHNS; CDR2 reads SASEGT. V dropped 5 bases and J dropped 0 bases, with 14 bases sitting between them. The CDR3 loop is CASSSDRFFSGNTIYF. Here the CDR3 DNA reads TGTGCCAGCAGTTCCGACAGATTTTTCTCTGGAAACACCATATATTTT.

In regard to this clonotype: The junction departs from germline at one end; a sequencing error may be responsible. The chain recombines TRBV28 with TRBJ1-1, with D possibly matching TRBD1 (5 bases). The CDR3 runs 15 residues. CDR1 is MDHEN and CDR2 is SYDVKM in the germline V gene. In DNA form, the CDR3 reads TGTGCCATCAGTTTATGGGGAAGGGGTAGAACTGAATCTTTCTTT. Encoded protein: CAISLWGRGRTESFF.

By proportion, this clonotype is medium-sized. The rearrangement links TRBV7-9 to TRBJ1-3; D perhaps matches TRBD1 (5 bases). The V end lost 5 bases, the J end lost 3 bases, and 14 bases lay between the germline ends. This CDR3 contains 15 residues. Germline CDR1 is SEHNR and CDR2 is FQNEAQ (reference sequence). The CDR3 nucleotides read TGTGCCAGCAGCAGATCGTCGGGGGTTGGAAACACCATATATTTT. Amino acid sequence: CASSRSSGVGNTIYF.

This sequence joins TRBV19 and TRBJ2-3, with 8 bases that match TRBD2. Trimming took 4 bases from V and 3 from J; bases not matched to a gene: 6. There are 15 residues in the CDR3. From germline, CDR1 is LNHDA and CDR2 SQIVND (reference sequence). CDR3 amino acids: CASSNRGGWTDTQYF. CDR3 bases: TGTGCCAGTAGTAACCGGGGGGGATGGACAGATACGCAGTATTTT.

Judged by abundance, this clonotype is medium-sized (0.01 to 0.1%). The rearrangement uses TRBV7-9 and TRBJ1-1; 8 positions match TRBD1. V gave up 5 bases and J gave up 5 bases; unmatched junction bases: 10. Germline CDR1 reads SEHNR; CDR2 reads FQNEAQ (reference sequence). The CDR3 consists of 15 residues. The CDR3 loop is CASSPLTGARTEAFF. Written as DNA, the CDR3 is TGTGCCAGCAGCCCGCTGACAGGGGCTAGAACTGAAGCTTTCTTT.

This clonotype rates as medium-sized. The CDR3 bases are TGTGCCAGTCTCGATCACACCGGGGAGCTGTTTTTT. It translates to CASLDHTGELFF. This chain links TRBV19 with TRBJ2-2; D is unresolved. Deletions cut 8 bases from V and 3 bases from J, with 7 bases between. From germline, CDR1 is LNHDA and CDR2 SQIVND (reference sequence). There are 12 residues in the CDR3.

About this clonotype itself: This clone may be a read error of a much larger clone one base away. The chain carries TRBV19 and TRBJ2-1; the D gene is possibly TRBD2 (5 bases). Germline CDR1 and CDR2: LNHDA and SQIVND (reference sequence). Trimming cost V 5 bases and J 4 bases, with 24 bases left between them. This CDR3 is 18 amino acids long. In nucleotides, the CDR3 is TGTGCCAGTAGTCCCAACCCCTATAGCGTGAGAAGATACAATGAGCAGTTCTTC. This codes for CASSPNPYSVRRYNEQFF.

This clonotype is categorized as medium-sized. J is TRBJ1-2 and V is TRBV20-1, with 11 bases fitting TRBD1. The CDR3 totals 17 residues. CDR1 and CDR2 (germline): DFQATT, SNEGSKA (reference sequence). The ends lost 2 bases at V and 9 bases at J; junction bases unmatched: 17. The CDR3 sequence is CSARPGQGAKRSRSYTF. In nucleotides, the CDR3 is TGCAGTGCTAGACCCGGACAGGGGGCGAAGAGGAGTCGGAGCTACACCTTC.

By its share, this clonotype is medium-sized (0.01 to 0.1%). This chain joins TRBV28 and TRBJ1-5, with D hard to call. Germline V gene lookup returns CDR1 MDHEN and CDR2 SYDVKM. The CDR3 contains 15 residues. Trimming removed 1 base at V and 0 bases at J, with 7 bases between. CDR3 bases: TGTGCCAGCAGTTTATTGGGAAGTAGCAATCAGCCCCAGCATTTT. It yields the protein CASSLLGSSNQPQHF.

Comments on this clonotype: A much larger clone is a single base away; this may be a read error. The chain couples TRBV7-9 to TRBJ1-4; D is undetermined. The CDR3 is 12 residues long. Germline CDR1 SEHNR, CDR2 FQNEAQ (reference sequence). The CDR3 sequence: CARSLVVEKLFF. The CDR3 DNA sequence: TGTGCCAGAAGCTTAGTGGTTGAAAAACTGTTTTTT.

This chain connects TRBV5-4 to TRBJ2-7; 11 positions match TRBD1. CDR3 size: 15 residues. Germline lookup yields CDR1 SGHNT and CDR2 YYREEE (reference sequence). J gave up 3 bases and V 3 bases, and 5 bases lay outside the gene matches. The chain's CDR3 is CASSSPGQGVYEQYF. In DNA, the CDR3 is TGTGCCAGCAGCTCGCCGGGACAGGGGGTCTACGAGCAGTACTTC. Looking up the rest from reference TRBV5-4 and TRBJ2-7 gives the full variable domain: ETGVTQSPTHLIKTRGQQVTLRCSSQSGHNTVSWYQQALGQGPQFIFQYYREEENGRGNFPPRFSGLQFPNYSSELNVNALELDDSALYLCASSSPGQGVYEQYFGPGTRLTVT.

In the case of this clonotype: A much larger clone sits a single nucleotide away, making a read error possible. This chain links TRBV6-2 or TRBV6-3 with TRBJ1-5; no clear D. There are 16 residues in the CDR3. CDR1 MNHEY and CDR2 SVGEGT come from the germline V gene. The CDR3: CASRDLEGYGNQPKHF. CDR3 in DNA: TGTGCCAGCAGGGACCTGGAGGGATACGGCAATCAGCCCAAGCATTTT.

This clonotype is labeled as medium-sized. The chain carries TRBV11-2 and TRBJ2-1, with TRBD1 identical over 9 bases. CDR1 is SGHAT, CDR2 FQNNGV, per germline. The CDR3 is made up of 15 amino acids. V lost 1 base, J lost 3 bases, and 1 base stayed unmatched. This CDR3 is CASSLGGQGYNEQFF. The CDR3 DNA is TGTGCCAGCAGCTTAGGGGGACAGGGCTACAATGAGCAGTTCTTC.

The chain joins TRBV6-1 to TRBJ1-1; D unclear. Trimming pared 2 bases from V and 10 bases from J, leaving 17 bases between. The CDR3 extends over 14 amino acids. Germline V gene data show CDR1 as MNHNS and CDR2 as SASEGT. CDR3 loop: CASSEPRGRTRAFF. In DNA, the CDR3 is TGTGCCAGCAGTGAACCTCGAGGGAGAACAAGAGCTTTCTTT.

This clonotype showed up just once. The V and J genes are TRBV11-1 and TRBJ1-1, with D possibly being TRBD1 (5 bases). This CDR3 is 15 amino acids long. The V end lost 5 bases, the J end lost 4 bases, and 17 bases lay between the germline ends. Germline V gene data show CDR1 as SGHAT and CDR2 as FQDESV (reference sequence). This CDR3 reads CASSPTPTVTTEAFF. DNA of the CDR3: TGTGCCAGCAGCCCGACCCCGACAGTGACCACTGAAGCTTTCTTT.

Details on this clonotype: This may be a read error, as it is one base from a much larger clone. The rearrangement uses TRBV3-1 and TRBJ2-1, with D maybe TRBD2 (6 bases). CDR1 and CDR2 (germline): LGHDT, YNNKEL (reference sequence). The CDR3 is made up of 16 amino acids. In nucleotides, the CDR3 is TGTGCCATCAGCCCGAGAGAGGTAGTCCCGGGGGTCGAGCAGTTCTTC. Its protein product is CAISPREVVPGVEQFF.

By share, this clonotype ranks as medium-sized. The V call is TRBV10-3, the J call TRBJ2-5; TRBD1 matches 7 bases. The CDR3 length is 15 residues. Germline CDR1 and CDR2: ENHRY and SYGVKD. V gave up 3 bases and J gave up 5 bases; unmatched junction bases: 9. CDR3 nucleotide sequence: TGTGCCATCAGTGATAATGGGGGACAGTCCGAGACCCAGTACTTC. It encodes CAISDNGGQSETQYF.

This clonotype qualifies as medium-sized. The chain has TRBV24-1 and TRBJ1-5; TRBD1 might be the D (5 bases). The germline V and J ends were trimmed by 2 bases and 9 bases, with 7 bases remaining between them. The CDR3 has 12 residues. Germline CDR1 KGHDR, CDR2 SFDVKD. This chain's CDR3 is CATSDSGGPQHF. In nucleotides, the CDR3 is TGTGCCACCAGTGATTCTGGGGGGCCCCAGCATTTT.

This clonotype qualifies as medium-sized. The chain combines TRBV2 with TRBJ2-1, with D possibly called TRBD1 or TRBD2 (5 bases each). Trimming removed 4 bases at V and 0 bases at J, with 10 bases between. This CDR3 is built from 15 residues. CDR1 and CDR2 (germline): SNHLY, FYNNEI. In DNA form, the CDR3 reads TGTGCCAGCAGTGGGGGACCGAGCTCCTACAATGAGCAGTTCTTC. This codes for CASSGGPSSYNEQFF. Full variable domain (outside the CDR3, taken from reference TRBV2 and TRBJ2-1): EPEVTQTPSHQVTQMGQEVILRCVPISNHLYFYWYRQILGQKVEFLVSFYNNEISEKSEIFDDQFSVERPDGSNFTLKIRSTKLEDSAMYFCASSGGPSSYNEQFFGPGTRLTVL.

As concerns this clonotype: This sequence may be a read error, since a much larger clone differs from it by one base. The chain combines TRBV6-4 with TRBJ1-2; no reliable D call. CDR1 and CDR2 (germline): MRHNA, SNTAGT. V was cut by 9 bases and J by 2 bases, with 16 bases left in between. CDR3 size: 14 residues. The CDR3 here is CARSPSPGNYGYTF. The CDR3 DNA is TGTGCCAGGAGCCCGTCTCCCGGCAACTATGGCTACACCTTC.

This clonotype is medium-sized. The chain couples TRBV7-3 to TRBJ2-2; D perhaps matches TRBD1 (5 bases). V was pared by 3 bases and J by 4 bases, with 6 bases between. Germline assignment: CDR1 SGHTA and CDR2 FQGTGA. CDR3 size: 13 residues. The CDR3 is CASSFGATGELFF. The CDR3 DNA reads as TGTGCCAGCAGCTTTGGGGCCACCGGGGAGCTGTTTTTT.

This clonotype ranks as medium-sized. This rearrangement joins TRBV5-1 to TRBJ1-1, with TRBD1 identical over 9 bases. Losses at the gene ends were 5 bases for V and 3 bases for J; bases not matched to a gene: 5. The CDR3 loop spans 14 amino acids. CDR1 and CDR2 from the germline V gene are SGHRS and YFSETQ. DNA for the CDR3: TGCGCCAGCAGAGGACAGGGGCCTCACACTGAAGCTTTCTTT. Translation: CASRGQGPHTEAFF.